The 18 T cell receptor beta chains below come from one sample, sequenced in a study of blood T cells in healthy people across ages. A J-beta primer mix and a sample-barcoded 5' primer were used in a second PCR of about 7 to 12 cycles. TCRdb processed the 5' RACE reads anew with MiXCR; each CDR3 protein has one entry. The sample carries 700,000 to 1,000,000 distinct CDR3 sequences, 40% to 50% recorded once. The sequenced sample consisted of blood. These receptors originate from a man in his sixties in good health.

This clonotype was recorded a few times. This rearrangement joins TRBV5-1 to TRBJ1-5; tentative D call: TRBD1 (5 bases). The length of the CDR3 is 15 residues. Germline V lookup: CDR1 SGHRS, CDR2 YFSETQ. V dropped 1 base and J dropped 7 bases, with 15 bases sitting between them. CDR3 nucleotides: TGCGCCAGCAGCTTGAGCGGCCAGGGCGGGCAGCCCCAGCATTTT. Translating gives CASSLSGQGGQPQHF.

The chain is built from TRBV10-2 and TRBJ1-4; D remains unclear. The V gene's germline CDR1 is WSHSY and CDR2 SAAADI. Trimming took off 2 bases at V and 7 bases at J, with 8 bases between the two ends. The CDR3 loop spans 13 amino acids. The CDR3 region has the DNA TGCGCCAGCAGTGAGAGTGGACTTGAAAAACTGTTTTTT. Protein: CASSESGLEKLFF.

This clonotype was detected only once. A much larger clone differs from this one at a single base, so this may be a read error. The rearrangement joins TRBV10-3 to TRBJ2-5; D perhaps matches TRBD1 (6 bases). The V and J ends lost 6 bases and 3 bases respectively, with 8 bases between them. Germline V gene data show CDR1 as ENHRY and CDR2 as SYGVKD. The CDR3 consists of 12 residues. CDR3: CAIRGAEETQYF. The CDR3 DNA follows: TGTGCCATCAGGGGGGCAGAAGAGACCCAGTACTTC.

The chain recombines TRBV4-1 with TRBJ2-1; D is uncertain. CDR3 length: 15 amino acids. V was trimmed by 4 bases and J by 0 bases, leaving 10 bases between them. The germline V gene encodes CDR1 MGHRA and CDR2 YSYEKL. As DNA, the CDR3 is TGCGCCAGCAGCCGAGTAGGTTACTCCTACAATGAGCAGTTCTTC. The encoded protein is CASSRVGYSYNEQFF.

The rearrangement joins TRBV29-1 to TRBJ2-5; D may match TRBD1 or TRBD2 (5 bases each). Trimming cost V 7 bases and J 5 bases, with 17 bases left between them. The CDR3 sequence is 13 residues long. CDR1 is SQVTM, CDR2 ANQGSEA, per germline. This chain's CDR3 is CSATGAMGETQYF. The CDR3 DNA follows: TGCAGCGCTACCGGGGCAATGGGGGAGACCCAGTACTTC.

The chain is built from TRBV20-1 and TRBJ2-3; TRBD2 matches 11 bases. This CDR3 is 14 amino acids long. J lost 2 bases, V lost 7 bases, and 5 bases had no gene match. The germline V gene encodes CDR1 DFQATT and CDR2 SNEGSKA (reference sequence). CDR3: CSVQTSGNTDTQYF. The CDR3 DNA sequence: TGCAGTGTTCAGACTAGCGGGAACACAGATACGCAGTATTTT.

This chain joins TRBV7-2 and TRBJ2-7, with 11 bases identical to TRBD1. This CDR3 region has 13 residues. The trim removed 4 bases at V and 7 bases at J, leaving 3 bases unmatched. Germline V CDR1 and CDR2: SGHTA, FQGNSA. CDR3 sequence: CASSSGQGVEQYF. The CDR3 DNA is TGTGCCAGCAGCTCGGGACAGGGGGTTGAGCAGTACTTC.

This clonotype turned up a few times. The V gene is TRBV20-1, the J gene TRBJ2-5, with TRBD2 matching 12 bases. Trimming cost V 0 bases and J 1 base; bases outside gene matches: 3. CDR3 length: 16 amino acids. Germline V gene data show CDR1 as DFQATT and CDR2 as SNEGSKA (reference sequence). DNA of the CDR3: TGCAGTGCTAGAGACCTAGCGGGGGGGCGCCAAGAGACCCAGTACTTC. Its protein is CSARDLAGGRQETQYF.

This clonotype has ten or more counts. A read error may produce the germline difference seen at one junction end. This sequence joins TRBV7-9 and TRBJ1-2; no definite D call. Germline CDR1 and CDR2: SEHNR and FQNEAQ (reference sequence). The CDR3 has 12 residues. CDR3 amino acids: CASSLQNYGYTF. DNA of the CDR3: TGCGCCAGCAGCTTGCAAAACTATGGCTACACCTTC.

Of note for this clonotype: At one boundary the junction diverges from the germline segment, which might be a read error. J is TRBJ1-6 and V is TRBV6-4; D not resolved. The length of the CDR3 is 13 residues. From germline, CDR1 is MRHNA and CDR2 SNTAGT. Here the CDR3 DNA reads TGTGCCAGCAGCATAAGGGAAAATTCACCCCCCCACTTT. This encodes CASSIRENSPPHF.

Note on this clonotype: One end of the junction fails to match germline, which may point to a read error. The chain links TRBV5-1 to TRBJ2-1; tentatively, D is TRBD2 (6 bases). The CDR3 is 16 amino acids. In germline, CDR1 is SGHRS, CDR2 YFSETQ. This chain's CDR3 is CAGSLVSSVRVDEQFF. Written as DNA, the CDR3 is TGCGCCGGCAGCTTGGTGTCTAGCGTCCGGGTCGATGAGCAGTTCTTC. Filled out from reference TRBV5-1 and TRBJ2-1, the complete variable domain reads KAGVTQTPRYLIKTRGQQVTLSCSPISGHRSVSWYQQTPGQGLQFLFEYFSETQRNKGNFPGRFSGRQFSNSRSEMNVSTLELGDSALYLCAGSLVSSVRVDEQFFGPGTRLTVL.

Only a few counts were recorded for this clonotype. CDR3 in amino acids: CASGTGGGKGEQYF. The CDR3 coding sequence is TGTGCCAGCGGGACAGGGGGAGGTAAGGGCGAGCAGTACTTC. This rearrangement joins TRBV12-3 or TRBV12-4 to TRBJ2-4, with 11 bases fitting TRBD1. Near its end, the DNA agrees better with TRBJ2-7, so the J call may be wrong. This CDR3 has 14 amino acids.

The V call is TRBV13, the J call TRBJ2-3; 8 nucleotides match TRBD1. Trimming took 5 bases from V and 0 from J; bases not matched to a gene: 7. Germline V lookup: CDR1 PRHDT, CDR2 FYEKMQ (reference sequence). This CDR3 has 16 residues. The CDR3 spells CASSNRQGSSTDTQYF. CDR3 bases: TGTGCCAGCAGCAATCGACAGGGGTCTAGCACAGATACGCAGTATTTT. Combining the CDR3 with reference TRBV13 and TRBJ2-3 gives the whole variable domain AAGVIQSPRHLIKEKRETATLKCYPIPRHDTVYWYQQGPGQDPQFLISFYEKMQSDKGSIPDRFSAQQFSDYHSELNMSSLELGDSALYFCASSNRQGSSTDTQYFGPGTRLTVL.

This clonotype has ten or more counts. This chain links TRBV7-2 with TRBJ2-1, with TRBD2 matching over 9 bases. The V gene end was trimmed by 4 bases and the J gene end by 3 bases; junction bases not matched to a gene: 7. This CDR3 contains 16 residues. The germline gives CDR1 SGHTA, CDR2 FQGNSA. The CDR3 region has the DNA TGTGCCAGCAGCTACCGCGGGGGGGGGATCTACAATGAGCAGTTCTTC. It specifies CASSYRGGGIYNEQFF.

In its sample, this clonotype was seen a few times. V usage is TRBV6-6 and J usage is TRBJ2-3; unclear D gene. There are 11 residues in the CDR3. The V and J ends lost 5 bases and 10 bases respectively, with 10 bases between them. The V gene's germline CDR1 is MNHNY and CDR2 SVGAGI (reference sequence). The CDR3 spells CASSEGKPQYF. The CDR3 DNA follows: TGTGCCAGCAGTGAAGGGAAGCCGCAGTATTTT.

V is TRBV9 and J is TRBJ2-5; tentative D call: TRBD2 (5 bases). The CDR3 totals 13 residues. In germline, CDR1 is SGDLS, CDR2 YYNGEE. V shed 0 bases and J shed 5 bases, with 8 bases lying between them. The CDR3 is CASSVAGDETQYF. In DNA, the CDR3 is TGTGCCAGCAGCGTAGCCGGGGATGAGACCCAGTACTTC.

The chain links TRBV12-3 or TRBV12-4 to TRBJ1-6; D gene unclear. The CDR3 runs to 12 residues. Trimming shortened V by 6 bases and J by 8 bases, and 8 bases separated the two germline ends. In nucleotides, the CDR3 is TGTGCCAGCAGGATGATGGATTCACCCCTCCACTTT. Its translation is CASRMMDSPLHF.

This clonotype was seen just once. The V gene is TRBV20-1, the J gene TRBJ1-6, with D possibly matching TRBD1 (5 bases). The CDR3 is 15 amino acids. Germline CDR1 and CDR2: DFQATT and SNEGSKA (reference sequence). Trimming took 0 bases from V and 3 from J, leaving 9 bases between them. The CDR3 protein is CSAREGGDYNSPLHF. The CDR3 DNA is TGCAGTGCTAGAGAGGGGGGAGACTATAATTCACCCCTCCACTTT.